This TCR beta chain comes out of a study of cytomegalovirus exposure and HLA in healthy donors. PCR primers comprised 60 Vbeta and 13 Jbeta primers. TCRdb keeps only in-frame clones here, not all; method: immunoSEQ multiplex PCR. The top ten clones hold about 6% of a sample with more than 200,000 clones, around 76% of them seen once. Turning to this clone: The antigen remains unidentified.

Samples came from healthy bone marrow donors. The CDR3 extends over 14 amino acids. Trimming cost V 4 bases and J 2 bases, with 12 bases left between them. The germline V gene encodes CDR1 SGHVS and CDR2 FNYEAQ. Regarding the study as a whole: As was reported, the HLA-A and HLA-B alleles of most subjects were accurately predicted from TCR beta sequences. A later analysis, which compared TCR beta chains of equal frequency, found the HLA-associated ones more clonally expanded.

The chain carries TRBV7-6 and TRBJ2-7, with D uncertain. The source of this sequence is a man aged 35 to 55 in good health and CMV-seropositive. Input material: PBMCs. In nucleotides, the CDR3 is TGTGCCAGCAGCTCCCTCGGTGCTCCCTACGAGCAGTACTTC. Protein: CASSSLGAPYEQYF.